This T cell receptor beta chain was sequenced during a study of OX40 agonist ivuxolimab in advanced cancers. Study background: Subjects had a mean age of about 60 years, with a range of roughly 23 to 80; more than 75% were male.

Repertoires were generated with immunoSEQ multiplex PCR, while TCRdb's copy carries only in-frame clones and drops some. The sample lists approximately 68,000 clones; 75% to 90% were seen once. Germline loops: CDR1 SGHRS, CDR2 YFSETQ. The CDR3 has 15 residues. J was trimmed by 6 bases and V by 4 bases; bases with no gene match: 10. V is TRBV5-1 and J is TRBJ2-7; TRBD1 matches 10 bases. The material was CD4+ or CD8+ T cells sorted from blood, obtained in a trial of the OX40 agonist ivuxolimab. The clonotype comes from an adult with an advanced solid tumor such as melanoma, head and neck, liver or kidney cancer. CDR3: CASSPVGTGDTEQYF. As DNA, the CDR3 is TGCGCCAGCAGCCCGGTAGGGACAGGGGATACCGAGCAGTACTTC.